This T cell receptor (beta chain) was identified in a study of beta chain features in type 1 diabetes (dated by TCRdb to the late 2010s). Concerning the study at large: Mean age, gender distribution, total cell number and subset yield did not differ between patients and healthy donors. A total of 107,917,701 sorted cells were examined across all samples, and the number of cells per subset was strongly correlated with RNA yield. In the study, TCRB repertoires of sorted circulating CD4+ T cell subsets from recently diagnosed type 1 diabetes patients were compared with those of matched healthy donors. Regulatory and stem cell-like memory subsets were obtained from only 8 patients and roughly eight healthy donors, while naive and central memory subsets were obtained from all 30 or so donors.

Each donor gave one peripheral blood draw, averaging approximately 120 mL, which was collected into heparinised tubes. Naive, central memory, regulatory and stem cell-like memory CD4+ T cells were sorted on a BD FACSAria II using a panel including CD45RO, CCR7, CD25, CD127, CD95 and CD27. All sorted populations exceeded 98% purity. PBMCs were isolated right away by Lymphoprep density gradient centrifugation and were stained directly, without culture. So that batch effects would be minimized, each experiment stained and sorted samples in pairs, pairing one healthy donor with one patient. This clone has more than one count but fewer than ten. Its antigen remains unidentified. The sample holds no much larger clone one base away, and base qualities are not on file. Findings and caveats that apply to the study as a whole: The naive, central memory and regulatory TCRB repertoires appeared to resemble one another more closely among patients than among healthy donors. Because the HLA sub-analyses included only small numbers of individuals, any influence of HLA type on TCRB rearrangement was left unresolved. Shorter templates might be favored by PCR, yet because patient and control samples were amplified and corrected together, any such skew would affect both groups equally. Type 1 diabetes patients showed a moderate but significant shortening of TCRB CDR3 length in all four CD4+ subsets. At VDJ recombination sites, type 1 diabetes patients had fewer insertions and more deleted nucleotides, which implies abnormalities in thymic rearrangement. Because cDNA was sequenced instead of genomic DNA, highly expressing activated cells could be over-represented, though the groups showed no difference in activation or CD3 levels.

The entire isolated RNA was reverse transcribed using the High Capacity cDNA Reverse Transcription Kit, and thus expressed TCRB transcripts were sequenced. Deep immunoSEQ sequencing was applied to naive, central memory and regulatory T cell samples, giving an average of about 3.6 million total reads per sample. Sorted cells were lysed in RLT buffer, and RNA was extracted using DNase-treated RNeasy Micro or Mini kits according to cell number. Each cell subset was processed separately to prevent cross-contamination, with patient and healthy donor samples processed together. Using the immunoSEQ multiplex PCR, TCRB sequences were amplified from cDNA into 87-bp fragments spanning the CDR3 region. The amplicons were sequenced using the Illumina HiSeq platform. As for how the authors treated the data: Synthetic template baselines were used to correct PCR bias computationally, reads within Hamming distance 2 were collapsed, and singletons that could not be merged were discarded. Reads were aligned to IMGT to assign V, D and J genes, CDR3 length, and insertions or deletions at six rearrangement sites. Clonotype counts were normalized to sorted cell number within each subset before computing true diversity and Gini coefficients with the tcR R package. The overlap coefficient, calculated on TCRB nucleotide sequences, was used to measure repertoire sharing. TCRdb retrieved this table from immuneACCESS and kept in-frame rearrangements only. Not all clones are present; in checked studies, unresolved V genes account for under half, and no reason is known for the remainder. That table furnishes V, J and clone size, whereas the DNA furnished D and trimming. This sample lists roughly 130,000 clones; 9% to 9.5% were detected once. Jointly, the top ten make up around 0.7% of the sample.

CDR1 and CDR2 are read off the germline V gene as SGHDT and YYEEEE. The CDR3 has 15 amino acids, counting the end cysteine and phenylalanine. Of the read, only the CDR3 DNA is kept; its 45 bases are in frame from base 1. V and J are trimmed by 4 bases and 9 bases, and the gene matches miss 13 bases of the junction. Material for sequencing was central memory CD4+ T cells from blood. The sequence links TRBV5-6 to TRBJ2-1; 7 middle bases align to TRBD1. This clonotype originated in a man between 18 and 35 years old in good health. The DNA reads TGTGCCAGCAGCCCAAGAGGCAGGGGGAGACTTGAGCAGTTCTTC. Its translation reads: CASSPRGRGRLEQFF.